The T cell receptor beta chain under discussion was sequenced for a study of STAT5B mutations in CD4+ large granular lymphocyte leukemia. The assay was immunoSEQ multiplex PCR, and TCRdb's table has in-frame clones only and misses some. The data hold roughly 30,000 clones, with 70% to 90% observed a single time. Germline CDR1 is MGHRA and CDR2 is YSYEKL. V was clipped by 1 base and J by 0 bases, with 7 bases between them. There are 14 residues in the CDR3. This clone has more than one count but fewer than ten. The chain links TRBV4-1 to TRBJ2-7; D gene uncertain. The specimen sequenced was CD4+ T cells from blood buffy coats. This TCR derives from a human donor in good health. CDR3 protein: CASSQGHLSYEQYF. DNA for the CDR3: TGCGCCAGCAGCCAAGGACACCTCTCCTACGAGCAGTACTTC.